The clone carrying this T cell receptor beta chain was found once. The antigen remains unidentified. MiXCR, applied by TCRdb to the reads, yields one record per CDR3 protein. Found here are approximately 77,000 distinct CDR3 sequences, around 20% of them singletons; the top ten hold less than 10%. The entry originates in a study of type 1 regulatory T cells. In the study overall: T-allo10 is an in vitro-generated, Tr1-enriched CD4 T cell product specific for alloantigen. Study-wide findings and caveats: Type 1 regulatory T cells had a more restricted TCR repertoire than non-type 1 regulatory T cells.

Material for sequencing was cultured type 1 regulatory T (Tr1) cells, either the whole culture or a sorted fraction (not recorded which). The TCR comes from a human donor in good health.

The CDR3 loop is CASSLAWGTGKDEQYF. The CDR3 DNA follows: TGCGCCAGCAGCTTGGCCTGGGGGACAGGCAAGGACGAGCAGTACTTC. The gene calls are TRBV5-1 and TRBJ2-7; 8 nucleotides match TRBD1. V shed 0 bases, J shed 5 bases, and the junction held 10 bases outside the gene matches. Germline CDR1 and CDR2: SGHRS and YFSETQ. CDR3 length: 16 residues.